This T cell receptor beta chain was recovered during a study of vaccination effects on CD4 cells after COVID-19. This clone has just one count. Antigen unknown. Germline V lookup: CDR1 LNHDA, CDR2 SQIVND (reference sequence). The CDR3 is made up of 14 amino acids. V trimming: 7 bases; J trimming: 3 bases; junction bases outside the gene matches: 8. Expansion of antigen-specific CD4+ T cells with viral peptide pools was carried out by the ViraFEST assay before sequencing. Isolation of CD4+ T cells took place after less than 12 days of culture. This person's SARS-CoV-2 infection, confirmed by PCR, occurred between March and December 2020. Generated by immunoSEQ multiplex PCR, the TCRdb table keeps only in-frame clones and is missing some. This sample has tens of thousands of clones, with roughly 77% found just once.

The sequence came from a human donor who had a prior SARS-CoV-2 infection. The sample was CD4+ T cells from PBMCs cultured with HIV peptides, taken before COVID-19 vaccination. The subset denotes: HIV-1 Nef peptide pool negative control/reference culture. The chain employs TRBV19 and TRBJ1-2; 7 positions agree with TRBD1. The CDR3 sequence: CASNPSRGDYGYTF. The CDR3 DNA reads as TGTGCCAGTAATCCTTCCAGGGGGGACTATGGCTACACCTTC. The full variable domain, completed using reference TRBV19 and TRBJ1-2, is DGGITQSPKYLFRKEGQNVTLSCEQNLNHDAMYWYRQDPGQGLRLIYYSQIVNDFQKGDIAEGYSVSREKKESFPLTVTSAQKNPTAFYLCASNPSRGDYGYTFGSGTRLTVV.